These 24 T cell receptor beta chains were sequenced from one sample in a study of OX40 agonist ivuxolimab in advanced cancers. TCRdb's copy holds only in-frame clones and misses some; the assay was immunoSEQ multiplex PCR. The table records tens of thousands of clones, 84% of them present only once. The sample consisted of CD4+ or CD8+ T cells sorted from blood, taken in a trial of the OX40 agonist ivuxolimab. These receptors were obtained from an adult with an advanced solid tumor such as melanoma, head and neck, liver or kidney cancer.

The V and J genes are TRBV6-1 and TRBJ1-2, with a weak D call TRBD1 (5 bases). CDR3 length: 13 amino acids. V was shortened by 8 bases and J by 8 bases, with 18 bases between the two germline ends. The V gene's germline CDR1 is MNHNS and CDR2 SASEGT. CDR3: CASAIVPTGGYTF. CDR3 nucleotides: TGTGCCAGCGCCATCGTCCCAACAGGAGGCTACACCTTC.

The rearrangement uses TRBV28 and TRBJ1-2; D is unresolved. This CDR3 contains 13 residues. Deletions cut 3 bases from V and 5 bases from J, with 10 bases between. The germline CDR1 and CDR2 sequences are MDHEN and SYDVKM. The DNA for the CDR3 is TGTGCCAGCAGTTTCCGGCGTAGTTATGGCTACACCTTC. Translation gives CASSFRRSYGYTF.

CDR3 in amino acids: CASSLEGGRNTGELFF. CDR3 sequence (DNA): TGTGCCAGCAGCCTCGAGGGGGGAAGGAACACCGGGGAGCTGTTTTTT. This chain joins TRBV4-2 and TRBJ2-2; D is perhaps TRBD1 or TRBD2 (6 bases each). Deletions cut 4 bases from V and 1 base from J, with 13 bases between. This CDR3 is built from 16 residues. Germline lookup yields CDR1 LGHNA and CDR2 YNFKEQ.

This clone has ten or more counts. In DNA, the CDR3 is TGTGCCAGCAGGGGGGTCCAGGGGAGCAATCAGCCCCAGCATTTT. Protein: CASRGVQGSNQPQHF. The V and J genes are TRBV2 and TRBJ1-5, with D possibly TRBD1 on 6 matching bases. The CDR3 runs 15 residues. Germline CDR1 reads SNHLY; CDR2 reads FYNNEI. V was clipped by 6 bases and J by 1 base, with 13 bases between them.

The chain has TRBV7-9 and TRBJ2-5; D perhaps matches TRBD2 (5 bases). The end of the DNA is better explained by TRBJ2-7, so the J call may be wrong. The CDR3 contains 15 residues. The germline V gene has CDR1 SEHNR and CDR2 FQNEAQ (reference sequence). In DNA, the CDR3 is TGTGCCAGCAGCCCGCCCGGGGTCAGCTCCTACGAGCAGTACTTC. Translated, it gives CASSPPGVSSYEQYF.

V gene TRBV5-1 combines with J gene TRBJ2-2; 8 nucleotides match TRBD1. The CDR3 is made up of 16 amino acids. CDR1 and CDR2 (germline): SGHRS, YFSETQ. Trimming cost V 4 bases and J 3 bases; bases outside gene matches: 8. The CDR3 sequence: CASSKPTGAHTGELFF. The CDR3 coding sequence is TGCGCCAGCAGCAAACCGACAGGGGCGCACACCGGGGAGCTGTTTTTT.

The rearrangement links TRBV25-1 to TRBJ1-2; D not certain. Trimming cost V 0 bases and J 2 bases, with 7 bases left between them. Germline V lookup: CDR1 MGHDK, CDR2 SYGVNS. The CDR3 loop spans 14 amino acids. CDR3 coding DNA: TGTGCCAGCAGTGAATATCACGGAAACTATGGCTACACCTTC. As protein: CASSEYHGNYGYTF.

V and J are TRBV6-6 and TRBJ1-4; no clear D gene. The CDR3 sequence is 14 residues long. Germline values: CDR1 MNHNY, CDR2 SVGAGI (reference sequence). V lost 4 bases, J lost 3 bases, and 9 bases lay in between. The CDR3 sequence is CASSFWGANEKLFF. The CDR3 DNA is TGTGCCAGCAGTTTCTGGGGTGCTAATGAAAAACTGTTTTTT.

This chain uses TRBV5-6 with TRBJ1-1; possible D gene TRBD1, 5 bases. The CDR3 has 13 amino acids. Looked up from germline, CDR1 is SGHDT and CDR2 is YYEEEE. Trimming cost V 5 bases and J 0 bases, with 8 bases left between them. The CDR3 DNA is TGTGCCAGCAGATGGGGGATGAACACTGAAGCTTTCTTT. It yields the protein CASRWGMNTEAFF.

The V and J genes are TRBV9 and TRBJ2-3; the D gene is possibly TRBD2 (7 bases). CDR3 length: 15 residues. V lost 0 bases to trimming and J lost 3 bases, with 11 bases between them. Germline values: CDR1 SGDLS, CDR2 YYNGEE. The CDR3 is CASSVGGRGTDTQYF. In nucleotides, the CDR3 is TGTGCCAGCAGCGTAGGTGGGAGGGGGACAGATACGCAGTATTTT.

This rearrangement joins TRBV28 to TRBJ2-7; possibly TRBD2 for D (7 bases). Germline V gene data show CDR1 as MDHEN and CDR2 as SYDVKM. Trimming removed 4 bases at V and 7 bases at J, with 11 bases between. The CDR3 consists of 12 residues. CDR3 DNA sequence: TGTGCCAGCAGTTGGGGGGGGCTGGAGCAGTACTTC. Translation: CASSWGGLEQYF.

Concerning this clone: The same CDR3 arises from other DNA sequences in this sample as well. V usage is TRBV5-6 and J usage is TRBJ1-2, with a tentative D call TRBD1 (6 bases). V lost 0 bases to trimming and J lost 8 bases, with 17 bases between them. There are 15 residues in the CDR3. Germline V gene sequence: CDR1 SGHDT, CDR2 YYEEEE. The CDR3: CASSLGRGAIRGYTF. CDR3 sequence (DNA): TGTGCCAGCAGCTTGGGTCGGGGGGCGATACGCGGCTACACCTTC.

V is TRBV10-3 and J is TRBJ1-6, with 7 bases lining up with TRBD1. This CDR3 has 16 amino acids. Germline V gene data show CDR1 as ENHRY and CDR2 as SYGVKD. V shed 4 bases and J 7 bases; nucleotides not matched to a gene: 10. DNA of the CDR3: TGTGCCATCAGTGCCGGGACAGCGGGTGTGAATTCACCCCTCCACTTT. This translates into CAISAGTAGVNSPLHF.

This CDR3 is CASSDQGGTEAFF. Here the CDR3 DNA reads TGTGCCAGCAGCGATCAGGGCGGCACTGAAGCTTTCTTT. This chain uses TRBV7-9 with TRBJ1-1, with D perhaps matching TRBD1 (5 bases). Germline CDR1 reads SEHNR; CDR2 reads FQNEAQ (reference sequence). The CDR3 consists of 13 residues. Trimming left V 5 bases short and J 4 bases short, with 11 bases between.

The chain couples TRBV15 to TRBJ2-1, with 10 bases matching TRBD1. The CDR3 loop spans 17 amino acids. The germline gives CDR1 LNHNV, CDR2 YYDKDF (reference sequence). Germline trimming cut 0 bases from V and 4 bases from J; bases unmatched to any gene: 6. The CDR3 DNA follows: TGTGCCACCAGCAGAGATTATCGGACAGGGGGATACAATGAGCAGTTCTTC. Translated: CATSRDYRTGGYNEQFF.

V usage is TRBV6-1 and J usage is TRBJ2-3, with TRBD2 matching over 8 bases. Germline V gene lookup returns CDR1 MNHNS and CDR2 SASEGT. The trim removed 2 bases at V and 2 bases at J, leaving 12 bases unmatched. The CDR3 runs 18 residues. The CDR3 spells CASSERTTRAGATDTQYF. The CDR3 region has the DNA TGTGCCAGCAGTGAAAGAACGACTCGAGCGGGGGCCACAGATACGCAGTATTTT.

The CDR3 loop is CASSKRASSYEQYF. In DNA form, the CDR3 reads TGTGCCAGCAGTAAGAGGGCTAGCTCCTACGAGCAGTACTTC. The chain uses TRBV6-6 and TRBJ2-7, with D tentatively TRBD2 (5 bases). Germline CDR1 reads MNHNY; CDR2 reads SVGAGI (reference sequence). This CDR3 is 14 amino acids long. The V gene lost 5 bases and the J gene lost 0 bases, with 11 bases spanning the gap.

V gene TRBV27 combines with J gene TRBJ2-2, with a weak D call TRBD1 (7 bases). CDR3 length: 13 amino acids. Germline lookup yields CDR1 MNHEY and CDR2 SMNVEV (reference sequence). The V end was cut by 7 bases, the J end by 7 bases, with 13 bases between. The CDR3 DNA reads TGTGCCAGCATGGAGGGGGCCGGCGGGGAGCTGTTTTTT. Translation gives CASMEGAGGELFF.

This chain links TRBV7-3 with TRBJ2-1, with D perhaps TRBD1 (6 bases). Germline values: CDR1 SGHTA, CDR2 FQGTGA. The CDR3 length is 15 residues. Trimming stripped 5 bases from V and 0 bases from J, with 11 bases between. CDR3 DNA: TGTGCCAGCAGCACAGGGTGGAGCTCCTACAATGAGCAGTTCTTC. This sequence encodes CASSTGWSSYNEQFF. Variable domain in full (rest from reference TRBV7-3 and TRBJ2-1): GAGVSQTPSNKVTEKGKYVELRCDPISGHTALYWYRQSLGQGPEFLIYFQGTGAADDSGLPNDRFFAVRPEGSVSTLKIQRTERGDSAVYLCASSTGWSSYNEQFFGPGTRLTVL.

The rearrangement joins TRBV5-1 to TRBJ2-7; 7 bases fit TRBD1. Germline V gene lookup returns CDR1 SGHRS and CDR2 YFSETQ. The junction had 4 bases not matched to a gene; V was cut back by 3 bases and J by 4 bases. This CDR3 contains 13 residues. The CDR3 DNA reads as TGCGCCAGCAGCTGGGTACAGGGGTACGAGCAGTACTTC. Protein: CASSWVQGYEQYF.

CDR3 region: CSVEASGNEQFF. Written as DNA, the CDR3 is TGCAGCGTTGAAGCGTCGGGCAATGAGCAGTTCTTC. V and J are TRBV29-1 and TRBJ2-1; D unresolved. V lost 1 base, J lost 6 bases, and 7 bases lay in between. The CDR3 is made up of 12 amino acids. Germline values: CDR1 SQVTM, CDR2 ANQGSEA.

The rearrangement uses TRBV6-1 and TRBJ2-1; perhaps D is TRBD1 or TRBD2 (5 bases each). V was clipped by 3 bases and J by 3 bases, with 12 bases between them. This CDR3 is built from 15 residues. Germline V gene data show CDR1 as MNHNS and CDR2 as SASEGT. The CDR3, as DNA: TGTGCCAGCAGTGAGGTTATTGGGGGCTACAATGAGCAGTTCTTC. Encoded protein: CASSEVIGGYNEQFF.

The chain carries TRBV19 and TRBJ1-5; the match to TRBD1 covers 10 bases. This CDR3 is built from 15 residues. Germline lookup yields CDR1 LNHDA and CDR2 SQIVND (reference sequence). The ends lost 4 bases at V and 7 bases at J; junction bases unmatched: 7. The CDR3 bases are TGTGCCAGTAGTAGGCCGGGACAGGGGATACAGCCCCAGCATTTT. It yields the protein CASSRPGQGIQPQHF. Looking up the rest from reference TRBV19 and TRBJ1-5 gives the full variable domain: DGGITQSPKYLFRKEGQNVTLSCEQNLNHDAMYWYRQDPGQGLRLIYYSQIVNDFQKGDIAEGYSVSREKKESFPLTVTSAQKNPTAFYLCASSRPGQGIQPQHFGDGTRLSIL.

The chain employs TRBV6-5 and TRBJ2-7; D is unclear. Between the trimmed V and J ends, which lost 5 bases and 3 bases, there was a span of 8 bases. Germline loops: CDR1 MNHEY, CDR2 SVGAGI. The CDR3 runs to 12 residues. The CDR3 sequence is CASSPGFYEQYF. As DNA, the CDR3 is TGTGCCAGCAGTCCCGGGTTCTACGAGCAGTACTTC.